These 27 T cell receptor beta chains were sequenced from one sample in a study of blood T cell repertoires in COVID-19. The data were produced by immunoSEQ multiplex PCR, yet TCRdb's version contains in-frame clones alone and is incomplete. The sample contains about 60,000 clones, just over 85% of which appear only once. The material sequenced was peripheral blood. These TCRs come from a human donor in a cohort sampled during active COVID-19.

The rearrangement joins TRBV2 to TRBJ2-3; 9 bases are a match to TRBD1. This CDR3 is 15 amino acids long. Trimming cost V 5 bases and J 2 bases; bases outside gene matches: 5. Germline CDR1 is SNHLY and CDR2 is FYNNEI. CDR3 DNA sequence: TGTGCCAGCAGTCTGACAGGGGGTAACACAGATACGCAGTATTTT. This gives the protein CASSLTGGNTDTQYF.

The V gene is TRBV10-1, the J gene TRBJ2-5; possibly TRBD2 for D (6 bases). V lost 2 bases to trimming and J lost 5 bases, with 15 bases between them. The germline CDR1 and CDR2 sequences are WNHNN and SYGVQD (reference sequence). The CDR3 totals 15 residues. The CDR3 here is CASSERDGGRETQYF. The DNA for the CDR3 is TGCGCCAGCAGTGAGCGCGACGGGGGTCGGGAGACCCAGTACTTC.

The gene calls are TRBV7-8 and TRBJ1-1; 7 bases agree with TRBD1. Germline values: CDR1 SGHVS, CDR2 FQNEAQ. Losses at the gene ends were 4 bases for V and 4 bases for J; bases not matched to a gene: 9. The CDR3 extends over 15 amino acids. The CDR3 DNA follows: TGTGCCAGCAGCTCATACAGGGGTTGGAGCACTGAAGCTTTCTTT. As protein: CASSSYRGWSTEAFF.

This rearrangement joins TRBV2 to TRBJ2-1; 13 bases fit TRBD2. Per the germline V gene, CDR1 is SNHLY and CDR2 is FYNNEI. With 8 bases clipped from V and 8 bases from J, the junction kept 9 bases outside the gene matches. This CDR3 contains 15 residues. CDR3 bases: TGTGCCAGCGCACGACTAGCGGGAGGCCGGGATGAGCAGTTCTTC. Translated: CASARLAGGRDEQFF.

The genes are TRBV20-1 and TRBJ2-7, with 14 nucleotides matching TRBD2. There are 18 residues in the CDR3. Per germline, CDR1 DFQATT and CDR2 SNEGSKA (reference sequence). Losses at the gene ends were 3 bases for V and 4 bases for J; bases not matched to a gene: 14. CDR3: CSASFWGTSGSRKYEQYF. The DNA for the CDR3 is TGCAGTGCTAGTTTTTGGGGGACTAGCGGGAGTCGTAAATACGAGCAGTACTTC.

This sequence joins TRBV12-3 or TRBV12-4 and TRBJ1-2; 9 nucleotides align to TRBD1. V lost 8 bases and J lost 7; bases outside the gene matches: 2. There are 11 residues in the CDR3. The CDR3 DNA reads TGTGCCAGCGGGACAGGGTTTGGCTACACCTTC. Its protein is CASGTGFGYTF.

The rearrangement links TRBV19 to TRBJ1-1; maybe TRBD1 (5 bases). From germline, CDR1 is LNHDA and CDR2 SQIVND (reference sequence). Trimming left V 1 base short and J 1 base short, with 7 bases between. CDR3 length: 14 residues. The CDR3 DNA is TGTGCCAGTAGTATAGTCGGGGGGAACACTGAAGCTTTCTTT. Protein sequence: CASSIVGGNTEAFF.

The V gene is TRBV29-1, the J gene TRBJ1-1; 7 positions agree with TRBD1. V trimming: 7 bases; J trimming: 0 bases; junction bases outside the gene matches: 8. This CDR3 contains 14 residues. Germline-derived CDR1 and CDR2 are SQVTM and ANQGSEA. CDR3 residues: CSGRDSLLNTEAFF. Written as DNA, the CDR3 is TGCAGCGGGAGGGACAGCCTTCTGAACACTGAAGCTTTCTTT.

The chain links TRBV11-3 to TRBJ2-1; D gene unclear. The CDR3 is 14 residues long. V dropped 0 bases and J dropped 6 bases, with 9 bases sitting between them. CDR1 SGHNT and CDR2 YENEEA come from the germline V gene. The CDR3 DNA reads TGTGCCAGCAGCTTAGATCCTTTCGGCAATGAGCAGTTCTTC. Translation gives CASSLDPFGNEQFF.

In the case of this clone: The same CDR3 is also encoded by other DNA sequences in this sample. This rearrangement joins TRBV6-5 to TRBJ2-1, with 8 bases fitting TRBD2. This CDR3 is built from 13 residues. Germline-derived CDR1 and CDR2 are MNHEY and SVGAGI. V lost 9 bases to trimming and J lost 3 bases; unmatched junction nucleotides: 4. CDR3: CASQRELYNEQFF. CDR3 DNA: TGTGCCAGTCAGCGGGAGCTCTACAATGAGCAGTTCTTC.

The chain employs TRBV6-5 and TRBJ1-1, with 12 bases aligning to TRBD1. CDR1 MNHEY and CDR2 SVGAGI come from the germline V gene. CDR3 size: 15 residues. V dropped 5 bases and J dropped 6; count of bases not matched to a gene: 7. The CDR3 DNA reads TGTGCCAGCAGTCCCGGGACAGGGGGCATTGCTGAAGCTTTCTTT. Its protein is CASSPGTGGIAEAFF.

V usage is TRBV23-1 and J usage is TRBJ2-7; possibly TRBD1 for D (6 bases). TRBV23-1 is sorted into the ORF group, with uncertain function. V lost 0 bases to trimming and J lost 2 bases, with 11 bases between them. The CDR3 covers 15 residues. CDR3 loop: CASSQSYRDTYEQYF. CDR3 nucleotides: TGCGCCAGCAGTCAATCGTACAGGGACACCTACGAGCAGTACTTC.

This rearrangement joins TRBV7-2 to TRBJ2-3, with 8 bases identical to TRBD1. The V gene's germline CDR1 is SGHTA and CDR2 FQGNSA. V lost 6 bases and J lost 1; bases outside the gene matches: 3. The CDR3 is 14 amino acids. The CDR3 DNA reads TGTGCCAGCAGATCGGACAGGGGCACAGATACGCAGTATTTT. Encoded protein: CASRSDRGTDTQYF. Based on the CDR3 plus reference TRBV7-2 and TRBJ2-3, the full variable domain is GAGVSQSPSNKVTEKGKDVELRCDPISGHTALYWYRQSLGQGLEFLIYFQGNSAPDKSGLPSDRFSAERTGGSVSTLTIQRTQQEDSAVYLCASRSDRGTDTQYFGPGTRLTVL.

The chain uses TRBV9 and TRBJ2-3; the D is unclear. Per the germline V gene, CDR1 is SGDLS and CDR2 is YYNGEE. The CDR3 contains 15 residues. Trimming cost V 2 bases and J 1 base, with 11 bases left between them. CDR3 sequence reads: CASSVRHSGTDTQYF. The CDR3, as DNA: TGTGCCAGCAGCGTGAGACACTCTGGCACAGATACGCAGTATTTT.

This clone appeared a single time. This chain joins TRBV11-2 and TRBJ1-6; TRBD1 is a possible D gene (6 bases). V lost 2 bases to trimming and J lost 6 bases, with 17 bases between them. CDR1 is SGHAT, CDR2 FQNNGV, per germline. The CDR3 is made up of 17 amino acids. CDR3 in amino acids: CASSLWRGAVSNSPLHF. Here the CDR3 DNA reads TGTGCCAGCAGCTTATGGCGGGGGGCAGTCAGTAATTCACCCCTCCACTTT.

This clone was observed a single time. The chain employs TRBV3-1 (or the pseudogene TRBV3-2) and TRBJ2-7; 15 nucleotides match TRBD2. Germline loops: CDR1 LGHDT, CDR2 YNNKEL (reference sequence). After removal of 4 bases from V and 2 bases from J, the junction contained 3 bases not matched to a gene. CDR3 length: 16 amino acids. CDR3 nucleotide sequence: TGTGCCAGCAGCCCTAGGACTAGCGGGGGGGCCTACGAGCAGTACTTC. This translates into CASSPRTSGGAYEQYF.

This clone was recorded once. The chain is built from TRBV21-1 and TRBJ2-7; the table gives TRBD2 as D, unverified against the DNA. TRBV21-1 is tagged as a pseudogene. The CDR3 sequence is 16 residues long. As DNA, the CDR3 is TGTGCCAGCAGCAACCGCCGACTAGCAAAAATGGGCGAGCAGTACTTC. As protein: CASSNRRLAKMGEQYF.

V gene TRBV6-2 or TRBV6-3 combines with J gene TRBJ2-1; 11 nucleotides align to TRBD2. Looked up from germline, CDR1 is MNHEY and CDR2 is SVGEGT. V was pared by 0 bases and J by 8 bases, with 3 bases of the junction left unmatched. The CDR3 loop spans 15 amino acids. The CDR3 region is CASSYSGLAVDEQFF. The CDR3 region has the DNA TGTGCCAGCAGTTACTCGGGACTAGCGGTCGATGAGCAGTTCTTC.

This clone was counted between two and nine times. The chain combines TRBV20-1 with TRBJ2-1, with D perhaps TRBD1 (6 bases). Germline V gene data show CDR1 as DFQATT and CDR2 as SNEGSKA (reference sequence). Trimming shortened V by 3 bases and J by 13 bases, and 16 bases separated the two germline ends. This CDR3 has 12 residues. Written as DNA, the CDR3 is TGCAGTGCTAGTGATTCAGGGGTCTACCAGTTCTTC. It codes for CSASDSGVYQFF.

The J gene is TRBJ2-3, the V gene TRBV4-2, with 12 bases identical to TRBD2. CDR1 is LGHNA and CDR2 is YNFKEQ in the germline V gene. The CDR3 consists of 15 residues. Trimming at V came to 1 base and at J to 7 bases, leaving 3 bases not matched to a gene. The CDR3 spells CASSQGTSGENTQYF. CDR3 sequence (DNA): TGTGCCAGCAGCCAAGGGACTAGCGGGGAAAATACGCAGTATTTT.

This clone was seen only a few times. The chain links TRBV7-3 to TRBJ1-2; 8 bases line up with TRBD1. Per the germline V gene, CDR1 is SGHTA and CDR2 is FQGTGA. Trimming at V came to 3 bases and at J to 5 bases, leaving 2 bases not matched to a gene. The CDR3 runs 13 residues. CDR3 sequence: CASSFNRGYGYTF. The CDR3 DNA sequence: TGTGCCAGCAGCTTCAACAGGGGGTATGGCTACACCTTC.

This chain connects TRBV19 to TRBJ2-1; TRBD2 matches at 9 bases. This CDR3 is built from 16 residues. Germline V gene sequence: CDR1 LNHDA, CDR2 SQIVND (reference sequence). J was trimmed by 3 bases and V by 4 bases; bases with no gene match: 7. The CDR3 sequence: CASSKVEAGGYNEQFF. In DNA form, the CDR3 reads TGTGCCAGTAGTAAAGTGGAAGCGGGAGGCTACAATGAGCAGTTCTTC.

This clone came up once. CDR3 in amino acids: CASSLGGQGNYGYTF. CDR3 in DNA: TGTGCCAGCAGCTTGGGGGGACAGGGGAACTATGGCTACACCTTC. V gene TRBV5-4 combines with J gene TRBJ1-2; 10 bases line up with TRBD1. With V trimmed by 0 bases and J by 2 bases, 1 base remained unmatched. This CDR3 contains 15 residues. Looked up from germline, CDR1 is SGHNT and CDR2 is YYREEE (reference sequence).

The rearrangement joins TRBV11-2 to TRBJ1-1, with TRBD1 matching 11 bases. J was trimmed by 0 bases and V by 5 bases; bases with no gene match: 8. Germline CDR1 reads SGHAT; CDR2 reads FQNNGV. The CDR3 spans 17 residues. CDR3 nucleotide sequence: TGTGCCAGCAGCCGAAGGAGGACAGGGGGCTTGAACACTGAAGCTTTCTTT. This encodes CASSRRRTGGLNTEAFF.

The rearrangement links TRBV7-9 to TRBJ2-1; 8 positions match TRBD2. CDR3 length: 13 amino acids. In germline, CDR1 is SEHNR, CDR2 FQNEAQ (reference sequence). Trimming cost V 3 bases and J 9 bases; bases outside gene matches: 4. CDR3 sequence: CASSFGLAGEQFF. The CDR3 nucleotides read TGTGCCAGCAGCTTCGGACTAGCAGGTGAGCAGTTCTTC.

CDR3 amino acids: CAISENAPSSYNEQFF. In DNA form, the CDR3 reads TGTGCCATCAGTGAGAACGCCCCGAGCTCCTACAATGAGCAGTTCTTC. The genes are TRBV10-3 and TRBJ2-1; D remains ambiguous. CDR3 length: 16 residues. V lost 2 bases, J lost 0 bases, and 11 bases lay in between. CDR1 and CDR2 from the germline V gene are ENHRY and SYGVKD.

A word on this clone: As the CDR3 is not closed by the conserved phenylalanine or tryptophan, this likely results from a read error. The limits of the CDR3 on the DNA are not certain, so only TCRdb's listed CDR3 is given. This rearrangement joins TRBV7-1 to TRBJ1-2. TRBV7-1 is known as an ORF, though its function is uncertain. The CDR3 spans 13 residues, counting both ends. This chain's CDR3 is CASSAHNHEGKTY.